This TCR beta chain was found in a study of CXCR3-negative and CXCR3-positive naive CD8 T cells. Looking at the study overall: For each library, about 1.5 +/- 0.3 million TRB reads were obtained, roughly 130 million in total.

General study results and limits: Because surface CD5 did not distinguish the naive subsets, TCR strength was inferred from TRB CDR3 properties. Researchers reported similar TRBV-TRBJ usage in naive CXCR3-negative and CXCR3-positive cells, though memory differed. Both naive subsets showed comparably high diversity, and memory CD8+ cells showed much lower diversity.

In regard to this clonotype: The antigen is unknown.

The germline gives CDR1 LGHDT, CDR2 YNNKEL (reference sequence). The CDR3 contains 12 residues. Libraries were UMI-labeled 5' RACE TRB cDNA. TCRdb derives one entry per CDR3 protein from the 5' RACE reads, leaving out DNA. This table lists 25,000 to 35,000 distinct CDR3 sequences. This clonotype was sampled from a human donor in good health. Some clones in this sample may be carry-over from other donors' samples. Sequences were obtained from memory CD8+ T cells from blood. V is TRBV3-1 and J is TRBJ2-5. The CDR3 reads CASSQNLETQYF.